Presented here are 20 T cell receptor beta chains from one specimen sequenced in a study of PD-L1 blockade in urothelial cancer. Sequencing used immunoSEQ multiplex PCR; TCRdb keeps in-frame clones, though not all of them. The sample includes more than 35,000 clones, roughly 86% of them seen just once. Sequenced here: PBMCs, sampled around atezolizumab (anti-PD-L1) treatment. These receptors came from an older man with urothelial cancer.

This chain joins TRBV28 and TRBJ2-1, with D tentatively TRBD1 (5 bases). CDR1 is MDHEN, CDR2 SYDVKM, per germline. The CDR3 runs to 12 residues. The V end lost 10 bases, the J end lost 6 bases, and 13 bases lay between the germline ends. CDR3 nucleotides: TGTGCCACCTGCAGGGAATTCAATGAGCAGTTCTTC. Translation: CATCREFNEQFF.

CDR3 nucleotides: TGTGCCAGCAGCCCCCAGGTTCTGAACACTGAAGCTTTCTTT. Protein: CASSPQVLNTEAFF. The chain has TRBV5-4 and TRBJ1-1; D is unresolved. The CDR3 sequence is 14 residues long. CDR1 is SGHNT, CDR2 YYREEE, per germline (reference sequence). Trimming shortened V by 4 bases and J by 0 bases, and 10 bases separated the two germline ends.

The V gene is TRBV19, the J gene TRBJ2-7, with 7 bases that match TRBD1. V shed 5 bases, J shed 1 base, and the junction held 5 bases outside the gene matches. This CDR3 has 14 residues. Germline V gene data show CDR1 as LNHDA and CDR2 as SQIVND (reference sequence). Here the CDR3 DNA reads TGTGCCAGTAGTCCTGCGGACAGGTCCTACGAGCAGTACTTC. It is translated as CASSPADRSYEQYF.

The table lists this clone with a count of one. This chain links TRBV30 with TRBJ1-5; no firm D call. The CDR3 has 15 residues. With 0 bases removed from V and 2 bases from J, the gap between germline ends came to 11 bases. Germline-derived CDR1 and CDR2 are GTSNPN and SVGIG (reference sequence). The CDR3: CAWSVAGGGNQPQHF. CDR3 in DNA: TGTGCCTGGAGTGTGGCGGGTGGTGGCAATCAGCCCCAGCATTTT.

This chain connects TRBV5-5 to TRBJ2-3, with D maybe TRBD2 (6 bases). Trimming pared 4 bases from V and 4 bases from J, leaving 22 bases between. CDR1 is SGHKS, CDR2 YYEKEE, per germline (reference sequence). This CDR3 comprises 17 residues. Here the CDR3 reads CASSDGPGLSAPDTQYF. The CDR3 DNA sequence: TGTGCCAGCAGCGATGGTCCGGGACTCAGTGCCCCAGATACGCAGTATTTT.

In this sample, this clone turned up a few times. The chain couples TRBV19 to TRBJ2-5; TRBD2 agrees at 10 bases. CDR3 length equals 18 residues. The trim removed 3 bases at V and 3 bases at J, leaving 13 bases unmatched. CDR1 and CDR2 (germline): LNHDA, SQIVND (reference sequence). The DNA for the CDR3 is TGTGCCAGTAGTATCTATCCGAGGGCTAGCGGGAGTAAAGAGACCCAGTACTTC. Translating gives CASSIYPRASGSKETQYF.

V gene TRBV28 combines with J gene TRBJ2-7; TRBD2 might be the D (5 bases). CDR1 is MDHEN, CDR2 SYDVKM, per germline. Trimming left V 6 bases short and J 0 bases short, with 24 bases between. The CDR3 totals 18 residues. CDR3 in amino acids: CASRVGRSGVRASYEQYF. CDR3 coding DNA: TGTGCCAGCAGGGTAGGGAGATCCGGGGTGAGGGCCTCCTACGAGCAGTACTTC.

This chain connects TRBV7-2 to TRBJ1-1; possible D gene TRBD1, 5 bases. The V gene lost 4 bases and the J gene lost 4 bases, with 13 bases spanning the gap. Germline V gene data show CDR1 as SGHTA and CDR2 as FQGNSA. The CDR3 runs to 14 residues. CDR3 amino acids: CASSSGGLSTEAFF. In DNA, the CDR3 is TGTGCCAGCAGCTCCGGGGGTCTAAGCACTGAAGCTTTCTTT. The whole variable domain, filled in from reference TRBV7-2 and TRBJ1-1, reads GAGVSQSPSNKVTEKGKDVELRCDPISGHTALYWYRQSLGQGLEFLIYFQGNSAPDKSGLPSDRFSAERTGGSVSTLTIQRTQQEDSAVYLCASSSGGLSTEAFFGQGTRLTVV.

The chain links TRBV7-2 to TRBJ2-1, with TRBD1 as a possible D gene (6 bases). Per the germline V gene, CDR1 is SGHTA and CDR2 is FQGNSA. This CDR3 has 14 amino acids. V dropped 7 bases and J dropped 3 bases, with 13 bases sitting between them. CDR3 amino acids: CASIPDRIYNEQFF. CDR3 bases: TGTGCCAGCATCCCCGACAGGATCTACAATGAGCAGTTCTTC. Filled out from reference TRBV7-2 and TRBJ2-1, the complete variable domain reads GAGVSQSPSNKVTEKGKDVELRCDPISGHTALYWYRQSLGQGLEFLIYFQGNSAPDKSGLPSDRFSAERTGGSVSTLTIQRTQQEDSAVYLCASIPDRIYNEQFFGPGTRLTVL.

The chain couples TRBV2 to TRBJ1-1; maybe TRBD1 (6 bases). Trimming pared 6 bases from V and 6 bases from J, leaving 17 bases between. Germline V gene lookup returns CDR1 SNHLY and CDR2 FYNNEI. The CDR3 contains 14 residues. The CDR3 spells CASRGPGDKAEAFF. As DNA, the CDR3 is TGTGCCAGCAGGGGACCAGGGGATAAGGCTGAAGCTTTCTTT.

The chain recombines TRBV5-1 with TRBJ2-3; 11 nucleotides align to TRBD2. Germline trimming cut 0 bases from V and 2 bases from J; bases unmatched to any gene: 2. The CDR3 is made up of 16 amino acids. Germline V lookup: CDR1 SGHRS, CDR2 YFSETQ. The CDR3 region is CASSLGLAGSTDTQYF. Here the CDR3 DNA reads TGCGCCAGCAGCTTGGGACTAGCGGGGTCCACAGATACGCAGTATTTT.

The chain has TRBV4-3 and TRBJ1-4; D is uncertain. The germline V gene has CDR1 LGHNA and CDR2 YSLEER. Trimming cost V 3 bases and J 4 bases, with 9 bases left between them. The CDR3 is 14 amino acids. Written as DNA, the CDR3 is TGCGCCAGCAGCCAGGAGGGAAATAATGAAAAACTGTTTTTT. Translation gives CASSQEGNNEKLFF.

This sequence joins TRBV5-1 and TRBJ1-1, with TRBD1 identical over 9 bases. Germline trimming cut 5 bases from V and 5 bases from J; bases unmatched to any gene: 10. Germline V gene lookup returns CDR1 SGHRS and CDR2 YFSETQ. The CDR3 runs 15 residues. CDR3 sequence: CASSSPGQGWTEAFF. Here the CDR3 DNA reads TGCGCCAGCAGTTCTCCGGGACAGGGTTGGACTGAAGCTTTCTTT.

The chain combines TRBV27 with TRBJ1-2, with TRBD1 matching 7 bases. The CDR3 sequence is 15 residues long. V was pared by 5 bases and J by 4 bases, with 10 bases of the junction left unmatched. Per the germline V gene, CDR1 is MNHEY and CDR2 is SMNVEV (reference sequence). The CDR3 protein is CASSPSDRFLYGYTF. The CDR3 nucleotides read TGTGCCAGCAGTCCCTCGGACAGGTTTCTCTATGGCTACACCTTC.

The chain has TRBV5-6 and TRBJ2-1, with a weak D call TRBD1 (6 bases). The length of the CDR3 is 14 residues. V was pared by 4 bases and J by 3 bases, with 11 bases between. In germline, CDR1 is SGHDT, CDR2 YYEEEE. The CDR3 is CASSPGHRYNEQFF. The CDR3 DNA reads TGTGCCAGCAGCCCGGGACACCGCTACAATGAGCAGTTCTTC. The full variable domain, in which reference TRBV5-6 and TRBJ2-1 provide the parts outside the CDR3, is DAGVTQSPTHLIKTRGQQVTLRCSPKSGHDTVSWYQQALGQGPQFIFQYYEEEERQRGNFPDRFSGHQFPNYSSELNVNALLLGDSALYLCASSPGHRYNEQFFGPGTRLTVL.

J is TRBJ2-1 and V is TRBV7-8; no firm D call. The germline V gene encodes CDR1 SGHVS and CDR2 FQNEAQ. The germline V and J ends were trimmed by 1 base and 9 bases, with 13 bases remaining between them. The CDR3 runs 14 residues. DNA of the CDR3: TGTGCCAGCAGCTTAGGCATTTTTACAATTGAGCAGTTCTTC. This translates into CASSLGIFTIEQFF.

V gene TRBV9 combines with J gene TRBJ2-1; 9 bases are shared with TRBD2. The germline gives CDR1 SGDLS, CDR2 YYNGEE. This CDR3 is 17 amino acids long. V was pared by 5 bases and J by 0 bases, with 9 bases of the junction left unmatched. The CDR3: CASSPRLAVSSYNEQFF. The CDR3 DNA reads as TGTGCCAGCAGTCCCCGACTAGCGGTCAGCTCCTACAATGAGCAGTTCTTC.

V and J are TRBV30 and TRBJ1-4; 9 bases match TRBD1. This CDR3 is built from 17 residues. The V gene's germline CDR1 is GTSNPN and CDR2 SVGIG (reference sequence). V dropped 3 bases and J dropped 8; count of bases not matched to a gene: 16. The CDR3 protein is CAWRMASGQGKHEKLFF. In nucleotides, the CDR3 is TGTGCCTGGAGGATGGCCTCTGGACAGGGGAAACACGAAAAACTGTTTTTT.

This clone is a singleton in its sample. The chain employs TRBV2 and TRBJ1-5; D is unresolved. The CDR3 has 13 amino acids. V was pared by 8 bases and J by 0 bases, with 8 bases between. Germline CDR1 and CDR2: SNHLY and FYNNEI. The CDR3 bases are TGTGCCAGCGCAGGTAATAGCAATCAGCCCCAGCATTTT. The encoded protein is CASAGNSNQPQHF.

The V and J genes are TRBV5-6 and TRBJ1-2; 8 positions match TRBD1. The length of the CDR3 is 16 residues. V lost 4 bases and J lost 7; bases outside the gene matches: 15. CDR1 and CDR2 from the germline V gene are SGHDT and YYEEEE. The CDR3 DNA reads TGTGCCAGCAGCCTCTGGGGGACAGGCCACGGGGGTGGCTACACCTTC. This translates into CASSLWGTGHGGGYTF.